The 13 T cell receptor beta chains presented below share a single source sample, sequenced in a study of blood T cells in healthy people across ages. Through a sample-barcoded 5' primer and a J-beta primer mix, a second PCR was run for roughly 7 to 11 cycles. TCRdb reprocessed the 5' RACE reads via MiXCR and lists one record per CDR3 protein. The sample holds over a million distinct CDR3 sequences; around two fifths are singletons and the top ten take roughly 8.2%. Sequencing used blood. The receptors were gathered from a young woman in good health.

This clonotype was counted a few times. The V call is TRBV10-3, the J call TRBJ2-1; D may be TRBD2 (6 bases). CDR3 size: 15 residues. Trimming removed 6 bases at V and 2 bases at J, with 14 bases between. Germline lookup yields CDR1 ENHRY and CDR2 SYGVKD. CDR3 coding DNA: TGTGCCATCAGGGCAGTGGGACTGACCTACAATGAGCAGTTCTTC. Translating gives CAIRAVGLTYNEQFF.

This rearrangement joins TRBV5-1 to TRBJ1-1; weak D call: TRBD1 (5 bases). Germline V gene sequence: CDR1 SGHRS, CDR2 YFSETQ. This CDR3 is 15 amino acids long. With 4 bases removed from V and 4 bases from J, the gap between germline ends came to 17 bases. DNA for the CDR3: TGCGCCAGCAGCCCTGGGGTCGGGGGTTCCACTGAAGCTTTCTTT. Translated, it gives CASSPGVGGSTEAFF.

This clonotype has just a few counts. CDR3 DNA: TGTGCCAGCAGCCCCCCCTCGGGGGCAGGGTGGAATTCACCCCTCCACTTT. This sequence encodes CASSPPSGAGWNSPLHF. The chain couples TRBV7-8 to TRBJ1-6; the D gene is possibly TRBD1 (6 bases). The V end lost 5 bases, the J end lost 7 bases, and 21 bases lay between the germline ends. Germline V gene data show CDR1 as SGHVS and CDR2 as FQNEAQ. The CDR3 contains 17 residues.

This clonotype was seen a few times. The CDR3 nucleotides read TGCGCCAGCAGCCAAGTTTGGAACAGGGGGCTCGATAACTATGGCTACACCTTC. Its translation: CASSQVWNRGLDNYGYTF. This chain uses TRBV4-1 with TRBJ1-2; 9 bases are shared with TRBD1. V lost 1 base and J lost 1; bases outside the gene matches: 10. Germline lookup yields CDR1 MGHRA and CDR2 YSYEKL. The CDR3 spans 18 residues.

The chain combines TRBV4-2 with TRBJ2-7; D tentatively fits TRBD1 or TRBD2 (7 bases each). The ends were cut back, 10 bases at V and 2 bases at J, with 18 bases in the middle. CDR1 is LGHNA and CDR2 is YNFKEQ in the germline V gene. The CDR3 is 14 amino acids. CDR3 in amino acids: CANLGRGRAYEQYF. The DNA of the CDR3 is TGTGCCAACCTTGGGAGGGGGCGCGCCTACGAGCAGTACTTC.

The chain couples TRBV11-1 to TRBJ2-3, with D perhaps being TRBD1 or TRBD2 (6 bases each). V was pared by 10 bases and J by 0 bases, with 11 bases between. CDR1 is SGHAT and CDR2 is FQDESV in the germline V gene (reference sequence). The CDR3 runs to 13 residues. The CDR3 nucleotides are TGTGCCACGGAGGGGGGAAGCACAGATACGCAGTATTTT. Encoded protein: CATEGGSTDTQYF.

The V and J genes are TRBV27 and TRBJ1-1; D perhaps matches TRBD1 (6 bases). Trimming took 6 bases from V and 1 from J, leaving 12 bases between them. The germline CDR1 and CDR2 sequences are MNHEY and SMNVEV (reference sequence). This CDR3 region has 14 residues. CDR3 nucleotides: TGTGCCAGCAGGGGGGGCCCTTCGAACACTGAAGCTTTCTTT. Its translation is CASRGGPSNTEAFF.

V gene TRBV9 combines with J gene TRBJ2-1; D is uncertain. CDR1 and CDR2 (germline): SGDLS, YYNGEE. The CDR3 spans 13 residues. Trimming shortened V by 0 bases and J by 6 bases, and 7 bases separated the two germline ends. CDR3: CASSVVPLNEQFF. The CDR3 DNA is TGTGCCAGCAGCGTAGTCCCCCTCAATGAGCAGTTCTTC.

V and J are TRBV6-6 and TRBJ1-2; D gene unclear. The ends were cut back, 0 bases at V and 8 bases at J, with 7 bases in the middle. The CDR3 has 12 amino acids. Germline assignment: CDR1 MNHNY and CDR2 SVGAGI (reference sequence). The CDR3 is CASSYSKDGYTF. As DNA, the CDR3 is TGTGCCAGCAGTTACTCGAAGGACGGCTACACCTTC.

On this clonotype: A much larger clone lies one base from this, so it may be a read error. The rearrangement uses TRBV11-3 and TRBJ2-5; D is undetermined. The CDR3 extends over 13 amino acids. The germline V gene encodes CDR1 SGHNT and CDR2 YENEEA. V was pared by 1 base and J by 11 bases, with 14 bases between. CDR3 residues: CASSLVPYNEQYF. The CDR3 DNA reads TGTGCCAGCAGCTTAGTCCCCTACAATGAGCAGTACTTC. Full variable domain (remainder filled in from reference TRBV11-3 and TRBJ2-5): EAGVVQSPRYKIIEKKQPVAFWCNPISGHNTLYWYLQNLGQGPELLIRYENEEAVDDSQLPKDRFSAERLKGVDSTLKIQPAELGDSAVYLCASSLVPYNEQYFGPGTRLLVL.

The chain carries TRBV19 and TRBJ2-4; D not certain. CDR1 and CDR2 (germline): LNHDA, SQIVND (reference sequence). With 5 bases removed from V and 2 bases from J, the gap between germline ends came to 13 bases. The CDR3 is 15 amino acids. In nucleotides, the CDR3 is TGTGCCAGTAGTGACCAGACACGGTCCAAAAACATTCAGTACTTC. Amino acid sequence: CASSDQTRSKNIQYF.

As for this clonotype: This may arise from a read error, as a much more abundant clone is one base away. The chain is built from TRBV7-2 and TRBJ1-3, with 9 positions matching TRBD1. The CDR3 spans 15 residues. V shed 3 bases, J shed 4 bases, and the junction held 4 bases outside the gene matches. The germline V gene encodes CDR1 SGHTA and CDR2 FQGNSA. CDR3: CASSLGTGKGNTIYF. The CDR3 DNA reads TGTGCCAGCAGCTTGGGGACAGGGAAGGGAAACACCATATATTTT.

The sample holds a few counts of this clonotype. At one end, the junction sequence differs from germline, possibly due to a read error. The J gene is TRBJ1-4, the V gene TRBV20-1; tentative D call: TRBD1 (5 bases). The CDR3 extends over 12 amino acids. CDR1 is DFQATT and CDR2 is SNEGSKA in the germline V gene (reference sequence). CDR3: CSAPRGIEELFF. The DNA for the CDR3 is TGCAGTGCCCCCCGGGGGATTGAAGAACTGTTTTTT.